The T cell receptor beta chain under discussion was sequenced for a study of CD8 T cells in ankylosing spondylitis. Study results and limitations: Eight highly homologous variants formed a TCR beta motif that appeared characteristic of ankylosing spondylitis blood. Some of these motif variants have turned up before, in reports on reactive arthritis synovial fluid and blood. Disease-linked clones bore a CD8+ phenotype, appearing relatively rarely in peripheral blood. From matched ankylosing spondylitis synovial fluid, disease-linked clones were reportedly recovered at significantly enriched levels.

This clonotype was counted many times. Its antigen remains unknown. Trimming took off 4 bases at V and 3 bases at J, with 18 bases between the two ends. The CDR3 extends over 16 amino acids. Germline loops: CDR1 SGHRS, CDR2 YFSETQ. A quantitative 5'-RACE method, one with molecular barcodes, was used to make TCR beta libraries. In TCRdb, the 5' RACE reads were re-called with MiXCR into one record per CDR3 protein. The top ten clones hold less than 0.65% of a sample with hundreds of thousands of distinct CDR3 sequences, roughly 10% of them seen once. This receptor was taken from a male donor with ankylosing spondylitis. The genes are TRBV5-1 and TRBJ2-3; weak D call: TRBD1 (5 bases). The sequenced material came from blood, either unsorted or a sorted T cell fraction (not recorded which). CDR3 sequence: CASSRLGAVGTDTQYF. DNA for the CDR3: TGCGCCAGCAGCCGCCTAGGGGCAGTGGGGACAGATACGCAGTATTTT.